The 11 T cell receptor beta chains given below trace back to one sample, sequenced in a study of blood T cell repertoires in COVID-19. Sequencing used immunoSEQ multiplex PCR; TCRdb keeps in-frame clones, though not all of them. The data hold some 260,000 clones, with roughly four fifths observed a single time. Sequencing input: PBMCs or T cells enriched from blood (not recorded which). Receptors were obtained from a man aged 25-45 years with acute COVID-19.

This clone is a singleton in its sample. The chain joins TRBV18 to TRBJ1-5, with D perhaps TRBD1 (6 bases). Trimming cost V 4 bases and J 7 bases, with 14 bases left between them. Looked up from germline, CDR1 is KGHSH and CDR2 is LQKENI. The length of the CDR3 is 14 residues. CDR3 DNA sequence: TGTGCCAGCTCACTACAGGGAATGACGCAGCCCCAGCATTTT. It specifies CASSLQGMTQPQHF.

The chain carries TRBV5-4 and TRBJ2-3; weak D call: TRBD1 (6 bases). V dropped 3 bases and J dropped 4 bases, with 12 bases sitting between them. This CDR3 has 14 residues. CDR1 and CDR2 from the germline V gene are SGHNT and YYREEE (reference sequence). The CDR3 loop is CASSSPQGADTQYF. As DNA, the CDR3 is TGTGCCAGCAGCTCCCCACAGGGTGCAGATACGCAGTATTTT.

Points on this clone: A read error may account for a junction end that differs from germline. The chain joins TRBV5-1 to TRBJ2-1; 10 bases map to TRBD2. The CDR3 totals 17 residues. From germline, CDR1 is SGHRS and CDR2 YFSETQ. Here the CDR3 DNA reads TGTGCCAGCAGCCAGACTAGCGGGCCCAGCTCCTACAATGAGCAGTTCTTC. Residues: CASSQTSGPSSYNEQFF.

This chain joins TRBV21-1 and TRBJ1-5; TRBD1, the table's D call, lacks a check against the DNA. TRBV21-1 is designated a pseudogene. The CDR3 is 16 residues long. In DNA, the CDR3 is TGTGCCAGCAGCAAAAAAGAACAGGACCTGAAACAGCCCCAGCATTTT. Translating gives CASSKKEQDLKQPQHF.

The chain couples TRBV28 to TRBJ1-1; 9 bases fit TRBD1. The CDR3 has 14 residues. Germline trimming cut 6 bases from V and 7 bases from J; bases unmatched to any gene: 9. Germline loops: CDR1 MDHEN, CDR2 SYDVKM. CDR3 sequence (DNA): TGTGCCAGCAGCTTGACAGGGGGGGTTTATGAAGCTTTCTTT. Its protein is CASSLTGGVYEAFF.

The rearrangement uses TRBV5-4 and TRBJ2-7; weak D call: TRBD1 (5 bases). Germline V gene sequence: CDR1 SGHNT, CDR2 YYREEE (reference sequence). Trimming shortened V by 0 bases and J by 2 bases, and 9 bases separated the two germline ends. There are 14 residues in the CDR3. The CDR3 is CASSLALDTYEQYV. CDR3 coding DNA: TGTGCCAGCAGCTTGGCCCTGGACACCTACGAGCAGTACGTC.

V and J are TRBV5-4 and TRBJ1-1, with D unclear. Looked up from germline, CDR1 is SGHNT and CDR2 is YYREEE (reference sequence). This CDR3 has 14 amino acids. V was pared by 4 bases and J by 4 bases, with 14 bases between. In nucleotides, the CDR3 is TGTGCCAGCAGCCCTGCCCGGGAAAGCACTGAAGCTTTCTTT. Translation gives CASSPARESTEAFF.

The chain is built from TRBV28 and TRBJ1-1, with a weak D call TRBD1 (6 bases). Germline-derived CDR1 and CDR2 are MDHEN and SYDVKM. CDR3 length: 15 amino acids. V shed 3 bases and J shed 0 bases, with 11 bases lying between them. The chain's CDR3 is CASSLRGPMNTEAFF. Written as DNA, the CDR3 is TGTGCCAGCAGTTTGCGGGGGCCCATGAACACTGAAGCTTTCTTT.

This chain connects TRBV19 to TRBJ1-2, with a tentative D call TRBD1 (6 bases). Trimming took off 3 bases at V and 5 bases at J, with 19 bases between the two ends. The CDR3 is 16 amino acids. Germline CDR1 LNHDA, CDR2 SQIVND (reference sequence). The CDR3 loop is CASSITLSDRYYGYTF. DNA for the CDR3: TGTGCCAGTAGTATCACCTTATCCGACAGGTATTATGGCTACACCTTC.

This sequence joins TRBV7-9 and TRBJ1-5; TRBD1 aligns across 8 bases. The germline V gene has CDR1 SEHNR and CDR2 FQNEAQ (reference sequence). The V and J ends lost 5 bases and 5 bases, in that order; junction bases with no gene match: 14. The CDR3 contains 17 residues. The CDR3 DNA is TGTGCCAGCAGCCTATTTCTGCGGGGACAGGAACATCAGCCCCAGCATTTT. As protein: CASSLFLRGQEHQPQHF.

The chain has TRBV28 and TRBJ2-1, with 12 bases fitting TRBD2. This CDR3 is built from 14 residues. In germline, CDR1 is MDHEN, CDR2 SYDVKM. The V and J ends lost 7 bases and 10 bases, in that order; junction bases with no gene match: 8. This chain's CDR3 is CASTSGGASDEQFF. The CDR3 DNA is TGTGCCAGCACTAGCGGGGGGGCCTCCGACGAGCAGTTCTTC.